The T cell receptor beta chain under discussion was sequenced for a study of graft-versus-host responses after intestinal transplantation. About the study: All recipients were given anti-thymocyte globulin induction, and tacrolimus and steroids were then administered for around three years. Overall study findings and caveats: With peak circulating GvH clone levels came an association with early post-transplant HvG declines.

The V segment lost 5 bases and the J segment 3 bases; nucleotides outside the gene matches: 1. From germline, CDR1 is SGHTA and CDR2 FQGTGA. The CDR3 is 13 amino acids. A remark on this clone: The antigen remains unidentified.

Sequenced by immunoSEQ multiplex PCR; TCRdb stores in-frame clones only, minus some. Among about 26,000 clones listed, roughly 87% were seen once. Sequencing used unstimulated CD4+ T cells sorted from spleen or lymph node cells, obtained before intestinal transplant. The chain joins TRBV7-3 to TRBJ2-3; the match to TRBD2 covers 8 bases. This clonotype was sampled from a human donor who received an intestinal transplant. CDR3 nucleotide sequence: TGTGCCAGCAGCCCGGGGGGGACAGATACGCAGTATTTT. Translation: CASSPGGTDTQYF.